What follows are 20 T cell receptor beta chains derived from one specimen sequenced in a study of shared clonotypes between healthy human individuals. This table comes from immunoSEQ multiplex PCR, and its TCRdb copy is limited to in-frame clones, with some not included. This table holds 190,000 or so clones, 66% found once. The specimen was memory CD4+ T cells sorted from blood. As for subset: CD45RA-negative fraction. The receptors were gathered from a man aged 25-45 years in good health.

CDR3 DNA: TGTGCCAGCAGCTTAGGGCGGCCGCAAGAGACCCAGTACTTC. Translated: CASSLGRPQETQYF. V gene TRBV7-8 combines with J gene TRBJ2-5; D not resolved. The CDR3 is 14 residues long. Germline V lookup: CDR1 SGHVS, CDR2 FQNEAQ. The V end lost 1 base, the J end lost 2 bases, and 8 bases lay between the germline ends.

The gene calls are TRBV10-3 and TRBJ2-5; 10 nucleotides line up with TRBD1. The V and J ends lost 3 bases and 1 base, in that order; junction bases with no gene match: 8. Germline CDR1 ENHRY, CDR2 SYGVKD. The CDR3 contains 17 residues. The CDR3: CAISDRDRGGPQETQYF. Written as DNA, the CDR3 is TGTGCCATCAGTGACCGGGACAGGGGAGGTCCCCAAGAGACCCAGTACTTC.

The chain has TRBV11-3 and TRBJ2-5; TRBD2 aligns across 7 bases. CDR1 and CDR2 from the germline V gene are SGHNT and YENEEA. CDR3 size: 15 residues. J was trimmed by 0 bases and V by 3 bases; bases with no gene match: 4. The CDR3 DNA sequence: TGTGCCAGCAGCTTCTGGGGGGGACACCAAGAGACCCAGTACTTC. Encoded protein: CASSFWGGHQETQYF.

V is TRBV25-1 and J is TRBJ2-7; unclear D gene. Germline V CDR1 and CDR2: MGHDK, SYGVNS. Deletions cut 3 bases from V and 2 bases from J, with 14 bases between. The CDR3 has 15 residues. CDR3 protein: CASSDAKKNPYEQYF. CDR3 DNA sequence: TGTGCCAGCAGTGACGCCAAGAAGAACCCCTACGAGCAGTACTTC.

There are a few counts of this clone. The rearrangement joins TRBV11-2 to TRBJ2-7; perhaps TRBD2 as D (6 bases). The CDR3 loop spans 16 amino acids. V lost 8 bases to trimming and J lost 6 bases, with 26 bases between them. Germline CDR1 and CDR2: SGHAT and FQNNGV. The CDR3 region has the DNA TGTGCCAGCGCCCCTGTAGCTTCCCTAGCGTCGGGCGAGCAGTACTTC. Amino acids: CASAPVASLASGEQYF.

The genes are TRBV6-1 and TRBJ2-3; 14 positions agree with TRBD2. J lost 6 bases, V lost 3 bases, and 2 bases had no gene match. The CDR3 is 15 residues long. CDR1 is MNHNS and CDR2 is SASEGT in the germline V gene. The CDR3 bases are TGTGCCAGCAGTGAGACTAGCGGGAGGGCCGATACGCAGTATTTT. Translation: CASSETSGRADTQYF.

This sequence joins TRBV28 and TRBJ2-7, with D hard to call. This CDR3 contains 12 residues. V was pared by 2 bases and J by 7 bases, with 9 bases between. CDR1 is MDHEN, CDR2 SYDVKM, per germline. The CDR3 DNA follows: TGTGCCAGCAGTTTAAATCGGAATGAGCAGTACTTC. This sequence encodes CASSLNRNEQYF.

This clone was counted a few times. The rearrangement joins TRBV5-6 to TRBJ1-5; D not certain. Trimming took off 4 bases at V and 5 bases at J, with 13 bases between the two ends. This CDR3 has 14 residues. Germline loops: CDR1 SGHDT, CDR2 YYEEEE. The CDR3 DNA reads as TGTGCCAGCAGCGTCCAACACGGGGATCAGCCCCAGCATTTT. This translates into CASSVQHGDQPQHF.

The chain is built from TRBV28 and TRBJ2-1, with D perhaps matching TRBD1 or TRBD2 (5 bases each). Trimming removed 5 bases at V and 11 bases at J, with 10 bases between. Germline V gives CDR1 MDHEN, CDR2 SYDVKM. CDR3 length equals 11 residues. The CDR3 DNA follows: TGTGCCAGCAGTCCCGGGACCAAGCAGTTCTTC. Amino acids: CASSPGTKQFF. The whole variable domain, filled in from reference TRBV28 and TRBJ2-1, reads DVKVTQSSRYLVKRTGEKVFLECVQDMDHENMFWYRQDPGLGLRLIYFSYDVKMKEKGDIPEGYSVSREKKERFSLILESASTNQTSMYLCASSPGTKQFFGPGTRLTVL.

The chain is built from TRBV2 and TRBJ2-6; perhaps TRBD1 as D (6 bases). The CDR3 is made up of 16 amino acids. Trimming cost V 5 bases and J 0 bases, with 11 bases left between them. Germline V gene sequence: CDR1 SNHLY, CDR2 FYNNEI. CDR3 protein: CASSPGQPSGANVLTF. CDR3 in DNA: TGTGCCAGCAGTCCCGGACAGCCCTCTGGGGCCAACGTCCTGACTTTC.

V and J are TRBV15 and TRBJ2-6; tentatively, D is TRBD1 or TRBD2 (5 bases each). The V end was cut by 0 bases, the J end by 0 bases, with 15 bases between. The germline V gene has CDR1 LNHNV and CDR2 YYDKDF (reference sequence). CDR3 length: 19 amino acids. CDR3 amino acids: CATSREAAGWVSGANVLTF. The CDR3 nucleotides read TGTGCCACCAGCAGAGAAGCGGCAGGGTGGGTCTCTGGGGCCAACGTCCTGACTTTC.

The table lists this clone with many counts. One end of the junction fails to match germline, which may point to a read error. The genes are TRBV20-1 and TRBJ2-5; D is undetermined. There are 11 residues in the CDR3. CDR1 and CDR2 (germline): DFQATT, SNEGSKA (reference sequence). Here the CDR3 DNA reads TGCAGTGCTAGGCCTCAAGGGACCCAGTACTTC. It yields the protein CSARPQGTQYF.

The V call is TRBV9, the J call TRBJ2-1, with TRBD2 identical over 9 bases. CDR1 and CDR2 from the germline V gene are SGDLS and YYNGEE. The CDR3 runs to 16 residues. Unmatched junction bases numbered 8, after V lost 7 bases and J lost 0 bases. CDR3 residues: CASSTSGGSSYNEQFF. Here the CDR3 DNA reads TGTGCCAGCTCGACTAGCGGAGGGAGCTCCTACAATGAGCAGTTCTTC.

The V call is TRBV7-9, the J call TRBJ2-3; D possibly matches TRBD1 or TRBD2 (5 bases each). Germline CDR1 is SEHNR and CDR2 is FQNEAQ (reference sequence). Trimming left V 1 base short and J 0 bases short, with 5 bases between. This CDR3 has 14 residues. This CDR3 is CASSLGDSTDTQYF. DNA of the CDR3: TGTGCCAGCAGCTTAGGGGACAGCACAGATACGCAGTATTTT.

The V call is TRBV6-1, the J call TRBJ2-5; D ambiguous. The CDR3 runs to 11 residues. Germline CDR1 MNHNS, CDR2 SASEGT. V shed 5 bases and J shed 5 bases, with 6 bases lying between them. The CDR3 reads CASSIYETQYF. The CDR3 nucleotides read TGTGCCAGCAGTATCTACGAGACCCAGTACTTC.

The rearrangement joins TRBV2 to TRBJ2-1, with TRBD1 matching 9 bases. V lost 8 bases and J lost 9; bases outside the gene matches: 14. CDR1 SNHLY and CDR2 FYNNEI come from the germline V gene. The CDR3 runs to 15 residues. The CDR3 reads CASLFRDRVSGEQFF. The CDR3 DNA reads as TGTGCCAGCCTGTTCCGGGACAGGGTCTCAGGTGAGCAGTTCTTC.

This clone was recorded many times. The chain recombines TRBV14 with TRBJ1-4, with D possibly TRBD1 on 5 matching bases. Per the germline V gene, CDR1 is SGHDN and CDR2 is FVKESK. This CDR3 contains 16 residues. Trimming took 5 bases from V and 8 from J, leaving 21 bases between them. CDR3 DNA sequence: TGTGCCAGCAGCTCGGGCCTCCGACAGTCCAGGGAAAAACTGTTTTTT. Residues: CASSSGLRQSREKLFF.

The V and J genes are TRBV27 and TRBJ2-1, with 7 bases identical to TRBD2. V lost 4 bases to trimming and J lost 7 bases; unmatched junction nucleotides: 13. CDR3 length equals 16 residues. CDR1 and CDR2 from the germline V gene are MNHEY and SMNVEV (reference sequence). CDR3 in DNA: TGTGCCAGCAGTTCCGGCCGGACTAGGGTCTCGAATGAGCAGTTCTTC. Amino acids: CASSSGRTRVSNEQFF.

This chain's CDR3 is CASSPRTSGGRGEQFF. The CDR3 DNA follows: TGCGCCAGCAGCCCCCGGACTAGCGGGGGACGGGGTGAGCAGTTCTTC. The genes are TRBV4-1 and TRBJ2-1; TRBD2 matches 13 bases. Germline trimming cut 4 bases from V and 9 bases from J; bases unmatched to any gene: 9. This CDR3 is 16 amino acids long. The germline V gene encodes CDR1 MGHRA and CDR2 YSYEKL.

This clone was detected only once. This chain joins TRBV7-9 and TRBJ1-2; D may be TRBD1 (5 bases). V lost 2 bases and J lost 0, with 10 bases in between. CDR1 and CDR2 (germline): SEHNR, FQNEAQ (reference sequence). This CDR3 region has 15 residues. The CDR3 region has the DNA TGTGCCAGCAGCTTAACGGGGGAAGCTAACTATGGCTACACCTTC. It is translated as CASSLTGEANYGYTF.